The next 16 T cell receptor beta chains were all read from a single sample in a study of shared clonotypes between healthy human individuals. Repertoires were generated with immunoSEQ multiplex PCR, while TCRdb's copy carries only in-frame clones and drops some. The sample shows approximately 2.3 million clones, 93% of them seen only once. The sample consisted of naive CD4+ T cells from PBMCs. Subset in this sample: CD45RA+ positively selected. The receptors shown here come from a man between 18 and 29 years old in good health. Some clones in this sample may be carry-over from other donors' samples.

Remarks on this clone: This sample includes further DNA sequences coding for the same CDR3. The chain carries TRBV28 and TRBJ1-2; D call uncertain. The CDR3 totals 11 residues. Germline CDR1 is MDHEN and CDR2 is SYDVKM. Trimming left V 4 bases short and J 8 bases short, with 8 bases between. CDR3 sequence: CASSSGGGYTF. In DNA, the CDR3 is TGTGCCAGCAGTTCCGGCGGGGGCTACACCTTC.

The chain recombines TRBV2 with TRBJ2-7; D is possibly TRBD1 or TRBD2 (5 bases each). The V gene's germline CDR1 is SNHLY and CDR2 FYNNEI. V dropped 6 bases and J dropped 3 bases, with 18 bases sitting between them. The CDR3 length is 15 residues. The DNA for the CDR3 is TGTGCCAGCAGGGCCGGGACGGAGGTTATCTACGAGCAGTACTTC. Its protein is CASRAGTEVIYEQYF.

The chain is built from TRBV6-4 and TRBJ2-2; no reliable D call. V dropped 6 bases and J dropped 3 bases, with 8 bases sitting between them. Germline values: CDR1 MRHNA, CDR2 SNTAGT. This CDR3 contains 13 residues. CDR3 nucleotides: TGTGCCAGCAGCGACAAATACACCGGGGAGCTGTTTTTT. Amino acids: CASSDKYTGELFF.

V and J are TRBV28 and TRBJ2-5; TRBD2 matches at 8 bases. With 10 bases clipped from V and 7 bases from J, the junction kept 11 bases outside the gene matches. The CDR3 sequence is 13 residues long. Germline CDR1 MDHEN, CDR2 SYDVKM. CDR3 DNA: TGTGCCACCGACCGGGGGGGAGTGGGGACCCAGTACTTC. Encoded protein: CATDRGGVGTQYF.

In the case of this clone: The DNA is left out, because the CDR3 cannot be placed on it with certainty; the CDR3 is given as TCRdb lists it. The chain is built from TRBV27 and TRBJ2-7; the table's D call, TRBD2, has no DNA check behind it. The germline gives CDR1 MNHEY, CDR2 SMNVEV (reference sequence). The CDR3 extends over 13 residues, inclusive of both ends. The CDR3 loop is CASSSSAGYEQYF.

This clone showed up just once. CDR3 sequence: CASSERTVKYF. For the CDR3, the DNA is TGTGCCAGCAGTGAGAGGACAGTTAAGTACTTC. The V gene is TRBV25-1, the J gene TRBJ2-5; tentatively, D is TRBD1 (6 bases). The V gene lost 3 bases and the J gene lost 12 bases, with 11 bases spanning the gap. CDR3 length: 11 amino acids. The germline gives CDR1 MGHDK, CDR2 SYGVNS.

V is TRBV7-3 and J is TRBJ2-1; 7 nucleotides line up with TRBD2. This CDR3 has 19 amino acids. Germline CDR1 reads SGHTA; CDR2 reads FQGTGA. J was trimmed by 0 bases and V by 2 bases; bases with no gene match: 13. The CDR3 DNA sequence: TGTGCCAGCAGCTTATTGGCCCTCGGAGCGGGGAGCTCCTACAATGAGCAGTTCTTC. It yields the protein CASSLLALGAGSSYNEQFF.

V gene TRBV5-5 combines with J gene TRBJ1-2; maybe TRBD1 (5 bases). Germline CDR1 and CDR2: SGHKS and YYEKEE (reference sequence). The V end was cut by 4 bases, the J end by 3 bases, with 10 bases between. The CDR3 contains 13 residues. CDR3: CASSLGRDYGYTF. The DNA for the CDR3 is TGTGCCAGCAGCCTGGGACGGGACTATGGCTACACCTTC.

J is TRBJ2-7 and V is TRBV28, with 8 bases matching TRBD2. CDR3 size: 16 residues. J was trimmed by 2 bases and V by 4 bases; bases with no gene match: 10. Germline V gene data show CDR1 as MDHEN and CDR2 as SYDVKM. CDR3 sequence (DNA): TGTGCCAGCAGTTCCCTGGGACTAGGGCATCCCTACGAGCAGTACTTC. Protein: CASSSLGLGHPYEQYF.

The J gene is TRBJ2-3, the V gene TRBV9, with 12 positions matching TRBD2. Germline CDR1 reads SGDLS; CDR2 reads YYNGEE. The CDR3 length is 14 residues. The ends lost 3 bases at V and 6 bases at J; junction bases unmatched: 2. As DNA, the CDR3 is TGTGCCAGCAGCGAAACTAGCGGGAGGGATACGCAGTATTTT. Translating gives CASSETSGRDTQYF.

The chain is built from TRBV5-6 and TRBJ2-7; no definite D call. The V gene's germline CDR1 is SGHDT and CDR2 YYEEEE. Trimming left V 4 bases short and J 4 bases short, with 12 bases between. This CDR3 is 13 amino acids long. The CDR3 protein is CASSPRPQYEQYF. CDR3 coding DNA: TGTGCCAGCAGCCCCCGGCCTCAGTACGAGCAGTACTTC.

The chain joins TRBV28 to TRBJ1-3; 8 bases map to TRBD1. The CDR3 is made up of 14 amino acids. V shed 7 bases, J shed 0 bases, and the junction held 2 bases outside the gene matches. The germline gives CDR1 MDHEN, CDR2 SYDVKM. The CDR3 sequence: CASNTGGSGNTIYF. The CDR3 DNA reads TGTGCCAGCAATACAGGGGGCTCTGGAAACACCATATATTTT.

This clone showed up just once. This rearrangement joins TRBV5-1 to TRBJ1-2, with D uncertain. This CDR3 is built from 14 residues. Between the trimmed V and J ends, which lost 2 bases and 3 bases, there was a span of 11 bases. Germline-derived CDR1 and CDR2 are SGHRS and YFSETQ. The CDR3 bases are TGCGCCAGCAGCTTCGGGGTCGGAGACTATGGCTACACCTTC. Its protein product is CASSFGVGDYGYTF.

As concerns this clone: This same CDR3 is encoded by further DNA sequences in the sample. V gene TRBV6-5 combines with J gene TRBJ2-7; tentatively, D is TRBD2 (6 bases). In germline, CDR1 is MNHEY, CDR2 SVGAGI. The CDR3 spans 15 residues. Trimming cost V 3 bases and J 3 bases, with 15 bases left between them. CDR3 nucleotide sequence: TGTGCCAGCAGTTATCGGGGCTCCGGGAGCTACGAGCAGTACTTC. Its translation is CASSYRGSGSYEQYF.

This sequence joins TRBV18 and TRBJ2-2; 11 bases map to TRBD1. Germline values: CDR1 KGHSH, CDR2 LQKENI. There are 17 residues in the CDR3. Unmatched junction bases numbered 6, after V lost 3 bases and J lost 3 bases. CDR3 protein: CASSPPGQGADTGELFF. CDR3 coding DNA: TGTGCCAGCTCACCCCCAGGACAGGGGGCGGACACCGGGGAGCTGTTTTTT.

The count of this clone is one. The CDR3 coding sequence is TGTAAACCGGGACAGGTTTCTGGAAACACCATATATTTT. It translates to CKPGQVSGNTIYF. This rearrangement joins TRBV12-5 to TRBJ1-3; TRBD1 agrees at 8 bases. This CDR3 spans 13 amino acids. Germline V CDR1 and CDR2: LGHNT, FRNRAP.